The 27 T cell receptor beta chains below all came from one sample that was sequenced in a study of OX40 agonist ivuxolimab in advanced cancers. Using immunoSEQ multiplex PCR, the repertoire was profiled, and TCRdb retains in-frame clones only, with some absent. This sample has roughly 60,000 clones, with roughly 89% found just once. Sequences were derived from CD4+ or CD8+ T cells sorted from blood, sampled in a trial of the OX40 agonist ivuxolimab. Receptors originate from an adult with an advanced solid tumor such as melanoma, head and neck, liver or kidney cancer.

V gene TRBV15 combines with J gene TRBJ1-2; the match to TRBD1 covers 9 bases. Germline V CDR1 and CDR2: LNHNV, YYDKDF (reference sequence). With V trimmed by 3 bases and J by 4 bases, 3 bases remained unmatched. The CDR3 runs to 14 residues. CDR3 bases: TGTGCCACCAGCAGCCCACAGGGGGCCTATGGCTACACCTTC. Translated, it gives CATSSPQGAYGYTF.

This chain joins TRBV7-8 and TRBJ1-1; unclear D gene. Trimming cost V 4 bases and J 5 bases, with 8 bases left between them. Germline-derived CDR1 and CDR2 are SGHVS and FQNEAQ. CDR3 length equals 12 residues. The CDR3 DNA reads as TGTGCCAGCAGCTCGGGGATTACTGAAGCTTTCTTT. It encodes CASSSGITEAFF.

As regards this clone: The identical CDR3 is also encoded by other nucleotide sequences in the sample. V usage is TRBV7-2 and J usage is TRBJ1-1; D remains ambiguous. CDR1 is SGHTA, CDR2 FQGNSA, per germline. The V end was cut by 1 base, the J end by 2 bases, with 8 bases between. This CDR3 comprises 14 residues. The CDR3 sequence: CASSLGPANTEAFF. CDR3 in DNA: TGTGCCAGCAGCTTAGGTCCGGCAAACACTGAAGCTTTCTTT.

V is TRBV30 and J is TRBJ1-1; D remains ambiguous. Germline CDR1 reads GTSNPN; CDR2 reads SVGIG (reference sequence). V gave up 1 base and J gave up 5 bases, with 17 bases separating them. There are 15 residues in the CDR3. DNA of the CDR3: TGTGCCTGGAGTGGGCATAGGGAACCGAAGACTGAAGCTTTCTTT. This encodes CAWSGHREPKTEAFF.

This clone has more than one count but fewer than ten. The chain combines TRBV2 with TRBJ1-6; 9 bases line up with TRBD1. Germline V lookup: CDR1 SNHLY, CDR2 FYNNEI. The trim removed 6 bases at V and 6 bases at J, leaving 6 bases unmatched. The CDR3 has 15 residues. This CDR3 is CASRDRGLSNSPLHF. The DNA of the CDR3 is TGTGCCAGCAGGGACAGGGGATTAAGTAATTCACCCCTCCACTTT.

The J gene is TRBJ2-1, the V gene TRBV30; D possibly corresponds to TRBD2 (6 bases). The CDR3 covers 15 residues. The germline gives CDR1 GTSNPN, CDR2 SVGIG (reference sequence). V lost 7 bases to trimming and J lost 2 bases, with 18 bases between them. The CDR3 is CAFLGRNPTYNEQFF. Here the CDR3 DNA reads TGTGCCTTCTTGGGGAGGAACCCTACCTACAATGAGCAGTTCTTC.

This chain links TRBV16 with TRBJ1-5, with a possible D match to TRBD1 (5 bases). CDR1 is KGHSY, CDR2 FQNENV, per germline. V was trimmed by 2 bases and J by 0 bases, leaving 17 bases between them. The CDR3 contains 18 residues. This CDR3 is CASSQRVVGVNSNQPQHF. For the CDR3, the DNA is TGTGCCAGCAGCCAAAGGGTAGTAGGGGTTAATAGCAATCAGCCCCAGCATTTT.

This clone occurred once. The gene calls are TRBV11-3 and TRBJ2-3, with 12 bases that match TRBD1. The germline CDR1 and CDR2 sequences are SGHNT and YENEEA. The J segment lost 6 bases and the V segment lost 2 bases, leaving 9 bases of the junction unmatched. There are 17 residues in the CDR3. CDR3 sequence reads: CASSLSGTGGAGDTQYF. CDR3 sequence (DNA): TGTGCCAGCAGCTTATCCGGGACAGGGGGCGCGGGGGATACGCAGTATTTT.

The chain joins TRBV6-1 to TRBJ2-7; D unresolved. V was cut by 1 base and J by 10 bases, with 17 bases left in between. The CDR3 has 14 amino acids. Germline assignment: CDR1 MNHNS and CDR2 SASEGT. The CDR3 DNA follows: TGTGCCAGCAGTGAAGGGATATTATGGTCTCCCCAGTACTTC. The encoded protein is CASSEGILWSPQYF.

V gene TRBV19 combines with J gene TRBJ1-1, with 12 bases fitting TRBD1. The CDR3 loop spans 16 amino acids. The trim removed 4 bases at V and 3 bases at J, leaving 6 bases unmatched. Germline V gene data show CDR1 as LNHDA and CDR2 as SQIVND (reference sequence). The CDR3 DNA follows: TGTGCCAGTAGTAGGGGACAGGGGGCGGGCGACACTGAAGCTTTCTTT. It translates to CASSRGQGAGDTEAFF.

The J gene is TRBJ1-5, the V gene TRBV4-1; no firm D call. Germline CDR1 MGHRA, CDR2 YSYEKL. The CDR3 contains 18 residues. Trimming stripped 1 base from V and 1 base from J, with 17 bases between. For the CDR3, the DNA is TGCGCCAGCAGCCAAGCCACCTACAGCCAACTAAGCAATCAGCCCCAGCATTTT. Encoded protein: CASSQATYSQLSNQPQHF.

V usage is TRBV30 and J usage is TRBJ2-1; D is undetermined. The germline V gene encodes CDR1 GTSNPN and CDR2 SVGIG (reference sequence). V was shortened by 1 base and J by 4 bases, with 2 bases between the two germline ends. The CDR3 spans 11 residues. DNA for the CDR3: TGTGCCTGGAGTGATTACAATGAGCAGTTCTTC. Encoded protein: CAWSDYNEQFF.

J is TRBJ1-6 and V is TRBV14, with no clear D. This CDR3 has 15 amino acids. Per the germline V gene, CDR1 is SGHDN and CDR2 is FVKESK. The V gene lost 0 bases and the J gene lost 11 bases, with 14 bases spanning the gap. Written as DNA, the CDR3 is TGTGCCAGCAGCCAAGACCCCGGACCCTTAGCACCCCTCCACTTT. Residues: CASSQDPGPLAPLHF. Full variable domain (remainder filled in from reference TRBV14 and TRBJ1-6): EAGVTQFPSHSVIEKGQTVTLRCDPISGHDNLYWYRRVMGKEIKFLLHFVKESKQDESGMPNNRFLAERTGGTYSTLKVQPAELEDSGVYFCASSQDPGPLAPLHFGNGTRLTVT.

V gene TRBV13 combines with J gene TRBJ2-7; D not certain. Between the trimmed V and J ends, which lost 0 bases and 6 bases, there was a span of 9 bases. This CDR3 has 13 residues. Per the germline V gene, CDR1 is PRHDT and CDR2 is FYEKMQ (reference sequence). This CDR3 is CASSLGGRSEQYF. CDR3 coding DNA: TGTGCCAGCAGCTTAGGGGGCAGGTCCGAGCAGTACTTC.

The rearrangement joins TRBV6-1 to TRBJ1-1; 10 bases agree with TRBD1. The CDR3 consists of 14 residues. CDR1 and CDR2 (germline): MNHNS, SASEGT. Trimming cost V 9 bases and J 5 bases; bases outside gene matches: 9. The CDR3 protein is CASPGTGAGTEAFF. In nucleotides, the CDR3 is TGTGCCAGTCCCGGGACAGGGGCGGGTACTGAAGCTTTCTTT.

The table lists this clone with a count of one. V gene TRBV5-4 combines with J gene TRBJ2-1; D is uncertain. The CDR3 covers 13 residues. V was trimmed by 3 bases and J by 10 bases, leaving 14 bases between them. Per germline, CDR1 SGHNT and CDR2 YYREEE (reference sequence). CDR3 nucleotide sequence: TGTGCCAGCAGCTCGGGCCCGGGTGGGGAGCAGTTCTTC. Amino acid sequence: CASSSGPGGEQFF.

The CDR3 DNA follows: TGTGCCAGCAGCTTGTTAGACAGACCCACCGGGGAGCTGTTTTTT. Amino acid sequence: CASSLLDRPTGELFF. This rearrangement joins TRBV5-4 to TRBJ2-2, with D perhaps matching TRBD1 (5 bases). With 1 base removed from V and 4 bases from J, the gap between germline ends came to 11 bases. CDR3 length equals 15 residues. CDR1 is SGHNT, CDR2 YYREEE, per germline (reference sequence).

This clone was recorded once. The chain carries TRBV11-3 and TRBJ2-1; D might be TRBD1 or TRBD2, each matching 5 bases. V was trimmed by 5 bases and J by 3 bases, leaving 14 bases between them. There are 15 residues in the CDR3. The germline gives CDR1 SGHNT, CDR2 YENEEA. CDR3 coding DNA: TGTGCCAGCAGCGTGGACGGGACCCTCTACAATGAGCAGTTCTTC. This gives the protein CASSVDGTLYNEQFF.

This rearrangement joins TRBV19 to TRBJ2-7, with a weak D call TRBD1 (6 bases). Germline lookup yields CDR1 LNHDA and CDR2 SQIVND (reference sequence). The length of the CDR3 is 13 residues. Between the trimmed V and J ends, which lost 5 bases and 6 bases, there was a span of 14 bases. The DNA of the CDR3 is TGTGCCAGTAGTCCCCGACCACAGGGCGAGCAGTACTTC. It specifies CASSPRPQGEQYF.

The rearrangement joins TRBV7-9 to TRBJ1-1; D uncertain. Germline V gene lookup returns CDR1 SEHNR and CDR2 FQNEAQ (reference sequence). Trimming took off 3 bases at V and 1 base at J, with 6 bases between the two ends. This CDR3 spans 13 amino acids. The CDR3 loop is CASSLESNTEAFF. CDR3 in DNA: TGTGCCAGCAGCTTGGAGTCGAACACTGAAGCTTTCTTT.

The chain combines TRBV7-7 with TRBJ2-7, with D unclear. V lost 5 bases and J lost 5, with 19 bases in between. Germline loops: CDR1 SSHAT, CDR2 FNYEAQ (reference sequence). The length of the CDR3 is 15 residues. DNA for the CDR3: TGTGCCAGCAGCCCGAAATTAGCCCGGAGTCACGAGCAGTACTTC. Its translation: CASSPKLARSHEQYF.

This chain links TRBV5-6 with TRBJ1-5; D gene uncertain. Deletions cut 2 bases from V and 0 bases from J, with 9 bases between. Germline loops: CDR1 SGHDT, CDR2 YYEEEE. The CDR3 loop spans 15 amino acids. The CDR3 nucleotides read TGTGCCAGCAGCTTTAGCATTTCTAGCAATCAGCCCCAGCATTTT. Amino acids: CASSFSISSNQPQHF. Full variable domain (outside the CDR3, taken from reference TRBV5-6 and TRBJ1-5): DAGVTQSPTHLIKTRGQQVTLRCSPKSGHDTVSWYQQALGQGPQFIFQYYEEEERQRGNFPDRFSGHQFPNYSSELNVNALLLGDSALYLCASSFSISSNQPQHFGDGTRLSIL.

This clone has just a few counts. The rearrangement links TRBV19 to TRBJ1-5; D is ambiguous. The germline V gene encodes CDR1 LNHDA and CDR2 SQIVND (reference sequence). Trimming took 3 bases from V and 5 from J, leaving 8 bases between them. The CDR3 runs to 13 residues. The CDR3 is CASSMDRDQPQHF. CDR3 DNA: TGTGCCAGTAGTATGGATCGTGATCAGCCCCAGCATTTT.

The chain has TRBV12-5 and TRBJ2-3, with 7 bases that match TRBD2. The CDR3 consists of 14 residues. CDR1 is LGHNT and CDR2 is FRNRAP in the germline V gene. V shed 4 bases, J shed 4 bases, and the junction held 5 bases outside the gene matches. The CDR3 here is CASGWEGLADTQYF. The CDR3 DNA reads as TGTGCTAGTGGTTGGGAGGGTTTAGCAGATACGCAGTATTTT.

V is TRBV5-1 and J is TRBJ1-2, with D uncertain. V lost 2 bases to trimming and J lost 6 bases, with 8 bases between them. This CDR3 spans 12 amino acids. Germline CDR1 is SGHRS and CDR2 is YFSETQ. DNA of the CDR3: TGCGCCAGCAGCTTTTCCGGGGATGGCTACACCTTC. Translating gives CASSFSGDGYTF.

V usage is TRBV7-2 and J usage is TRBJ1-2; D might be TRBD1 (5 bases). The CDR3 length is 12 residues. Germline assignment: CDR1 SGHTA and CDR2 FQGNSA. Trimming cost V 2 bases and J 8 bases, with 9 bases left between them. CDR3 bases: TGTGCCAGCAGCTTAATTGGGGGAGGCTACACCTTC. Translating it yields CASSLIGGGYTF.

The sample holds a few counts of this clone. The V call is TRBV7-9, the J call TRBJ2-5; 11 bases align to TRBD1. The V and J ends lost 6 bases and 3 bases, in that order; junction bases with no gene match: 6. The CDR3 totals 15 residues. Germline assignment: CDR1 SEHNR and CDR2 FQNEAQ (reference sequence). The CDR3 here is CASSFWTGGEETQYF. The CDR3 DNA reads TGTGCCAGCAGTTTCTGGACAGGGGGCGAAGAGACCCAGTACTTC.